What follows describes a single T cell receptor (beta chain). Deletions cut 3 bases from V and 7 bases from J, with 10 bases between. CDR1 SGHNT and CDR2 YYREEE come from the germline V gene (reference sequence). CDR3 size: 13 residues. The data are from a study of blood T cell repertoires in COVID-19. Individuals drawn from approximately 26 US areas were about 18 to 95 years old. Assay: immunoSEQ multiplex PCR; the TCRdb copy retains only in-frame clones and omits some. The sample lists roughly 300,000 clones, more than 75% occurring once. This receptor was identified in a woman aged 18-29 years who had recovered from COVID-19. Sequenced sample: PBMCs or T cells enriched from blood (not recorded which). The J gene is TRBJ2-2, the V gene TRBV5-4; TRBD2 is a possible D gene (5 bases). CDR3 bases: TGTGCCAGCAGCTGGACGGGAAACGGGGAGCTGTTTTTT. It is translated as CASSWTGNGELFF. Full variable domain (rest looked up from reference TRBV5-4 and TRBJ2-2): ETGVTQSPTHLIKTRGQQVTLRCSSQSGHNTVSWYQQALGQGPQFIFQYYREEENGRGNFPPRFSGLQFPNYSSELNVNALELDDSALYLCASSWTGNGELFFGEGSRLTVL.